The clone carrying this T cell receptor (beta chain) showed up just a few times. Germline CDR1 is PRHDT and CDR2 is FYEKMQ (reference sequence). The CDR3 has 15 amino acids. The trim removed 5 bases at V and 2 bases at J, leaving 6 bases unmatched. This record comes from a study of T-cell memory formation after mild COVID-19. In TCRdb, the 5' RACE reads were re-called with MiXCR into one record per CDR3 protein. The sample shows 110,000 to 150,000 distinct CDR3 sequences, roughly a quarter of them seen only once. The TCR was taken from an adult woman who had mild COVID-19 (a few samples of this study predate the infection). Cell type and time point are not known. The chain joins TRBV13 to TRBJ2-7; 10 bases match TRBD1. Sequenced: PBMCs or a T cell subset sorted from them (not recorded which). Here the CDR3 DNA reads TGTGCCAGCAGCCCGGGGACAGGGGCCACCTACGAGCAGTACTTC. Protein: CASSPGTGATYEQYF.